The sequence of this TCR beta chain was determined in a study of CD8 T cells in Susac syndrome. Per the germline V gene, CDR1 is MRHNA and CDR2 is SNTAGT. CDR3 size: 15 residues. V was clipped by 4 bases and J by 5 bases, with 17 bases between them. RNA, at 0.5 to 1 ug, was reverse transcribed with random hexamers. The CDR3 of TCR beta was amplified by immunoSEQ multiplex PCR across 54 Vbeta and 13 Jbeta. MiXCR, applied by TCRdb to the immunoSEQ multiplex PCR reads, yields one record per CDR3 protein. Of about 300,000 distinct CDR3 sequences listed, around 85% are singletons. The material sequenced was CD8+ T cells from PBMCs. This clonotype was obtained from a human donor with multiple sclerosis. The chain employs TRBV6-4 and TRBJ1-2; a weak D match, TRBD1 (5 bases). The CDR3 nucleotides read TGTGCCAGCAGTGCCTCGGTCGGCGGGGGTTATGGCTACACCTTC. It codes for CASSASVGGGYGYTF.